These 12 T cell receptor beta chains were sequenced from one sample in a study of T cell repertoires in cytomegalovirus infection. TCRdb fed the reads into MiXCR, producing one record per CDR3 protein. Of about 530,000 distinct CDR3 sequences listed, roughly 29% are singletons. The sample taken for sequencing was PBMCs. The receptors were sampled from a human donor in good health (CMV status not recorded). Some clones in this sample may be carry-over from other donors' samples.

This clonotype was recorded a few times. The CDR3 protein is CASSRPGGGTENEQFF. The DNA for the CDR3 is TGTGCCAGCAGCCGCCCCGGGGGAGGTACAGAGAATGAGCAGTTCTTC. This chain joins TRBV7-6 and TRBJ2-1, with a tentative D call TRBD2 (6 bases). V was cut by 5 bases and J by 7 bases, with 21 bases left in between. This CDR3 has 16 amino acids. Germline CDR1 and CDR2: SGHVS and FNYEAQ.

This chain links TRBV20-1 with TRBJ2-1; D is uncertain. The CDR3 covers 15 residues. The V end was cut by 3 bases, the J end by 3 bases, with 15 bases between. In germline, CDR1 is DFQATT, CDR2 SNEGSKA (reference sequence). Here the CDR3 reads CSARKSPNLYNEQFF. The CDR3 DNA sequence: TGCAGTGCTAGGAAATCTCCCAATCTCTACAATGAGCAGTTCTTC.

This clonotype was observed a handful of times. The CDR3 DNA reads TGTGCCAGCAGCTTCCTCGGACTAGCGGGAGAGGATGAGCAGTTCTTC. It translates to CASSFLGLAGEDEQFF. This chain links TRBV5-5 with TRBJ2-1, with TRBD2 matching 13 bases. Looked up from germline, CDR1 is SGHKS and CDR2 is YYEKEE (reference sequence). Germline trimming cut 2 bases from V and 8 bases from J; bases unmatched to any gene: 7. The CDR3 loop spans 16 amino acids. Looking up the rest from reference TRBV5-5 and TRBJ2-1 gives the full variable domain: DAGVTQSPTHLIKTRGQQVTLRCSPISGHKSVSWYQQVLGQGPQFIFQYYEKEERGRGNFPDRFSARQFPNYSSELNVNALLLGDSALYLCASSFLGLAGEDEQFFGPGTRLTVL.

The table lists this clonotype with many counts. The V call is TRBV7-4, the J call TRBJ1-2, with 10 nucleotides matching TRBD1. The CDR3 runs to 16 residues. Germline assignment: CDR1 SGHVT and CDR2 SQSDAQ. The junction had 13 bases not matched to a gene; V was cut back by 5 bases and J by 7 bases. CDR3 in amino acids: CASSPGLGTGDSGYTF. For the CDR3, the DNA is TGTGCCAGCAGCCCGGGTTTGGGGACAGGGGATTCTGGCTACACCTTC.

This clonotype has only a few counts. The chain recombines TRBV7-9 with TRBJ1-1; D may be TRBD1 (5 bases). Germline V gene lookup returns CDR1 SEHNR and CDR2 FQNEAQ (reference sequence). The germline V and J ends were trimmed by 2 bases and 1 base, with 14 bases remaining between them. The CDR3 extends over 16 amino acids. The CDR3, as DNA: TGTGCCAGCAGCTTATCCCCGGGGCTCTCGAACACTGAAGCTTTCTTT. Amino acids: CASSLSPGLSNTEAFF.

This clonotype was detected only once. The chain links TRBV6-6 to TRBJ1-1, with D possibly TRBD1 on 5 matching bases. In germline, CDR1 is MNHNY, CDR2 SVGAGI (reference sequence). The CDR3 runs 14 residues. Trimming took off 2 bases at V and 3 bases at J, with 10 bases between the two ends. The DNA of the CDR3 is TGTGCCAGCAGTTACCAGGGTTGGGACACTGAAGCTTTCTTT. Protein: CASSYQGWDTEAFF.

The chain has TRBV7-2 and TRBJ2-7; 9 bases fit TRBD1. V shed 5 bases, J shed 4 bases, and the junction held 3 bases outside the gene matches. Germline CDR1 is SGHTA and CDR2 is FQGNSA. The CDR3 totals 13 residues. The CDR3 here is CASSEDRGYEQYV. The CDR3 DNA reads TGTGCCAGCAGCGAGGACAGGGGATACGAGCAGTACGTC.

The rearrangement joins TRBV7-2 to TRBJ2-1; maybe TRBD1 (6 bases). Germline loops: CDR1 SGHTA, CDR2 FQGNSA. Trimming removed 2 bases at V and 0 bases at J, with 14 bases between. There are 17 residues in the CDR3. The CDR3 DNA follows: TGTGCCAGCAGCTTATTCCCCAGGGGATCCTCCTACAATGAGCAGTTCTTC. It specifies CASSLFPRGSSYNEQFF.

Ten or more counts support this clonotype. The genes are TRBV7-8 and TRBJ1-1; 10 nucleotides agree with TRBD1. This CDR3 is 14 amino acids long. The germline V gene encodes CDR1 SGHVS and CDR2 FQNEAQ. J gave up 10 bases and V 3 bases, and 8 bases lay outside the gene matches. CDR3 sequence (DNA): TGTGCCAGCAGCTTTTCCGGGACAGGGGAGGCAGCTTTCTTT. This sequence encodes CASSFSGTGEAAFF.

This clonotype was seen at least ten times. The chain carries TRBV7-9 and TRBJ2-5, with D possibly TRBD2 on 5 matching bases. In germline, CDR1 is SEHNR, CDR2 FQNEAQ (reference sequence). Trimming cost V 4 bases and J 5 bases, with 17 bases left between them. The CDR3 is made up of 15 amino acids. CDR3 DNA sequence: TGTGCCAGCAGCTACCGAGGGAGATCTCCGGAGACCCAGTACTTC. This gives the protein CASSYRGRSPETQYF.

This clonotype appeared a few times. The chain has TRBV27 and TRBJ1-1; tentatively, D is TRBD1 (6 bases). This CDR3 spans 15 amino acids. The germline V and J ends were trimmed by 5 bases and 4 bases, with 17 bases remaining between them. Germline loops: CDR1 MNHEY, CDR2 SMNVEV (reference sequence). The CDR3 reads CASSVQGTLGTEAFF. In nucleotides, the CDR3 is TGTGCCAGCAGTGTACAGGGAACCTTAGGCACTGAAGCTTTCTTT.

This chain uses TRBV6-1 with TRBJ2-7; TRBD2 matches 7 bases. The germline CDR1 and CDR2 sequences are MNHNS and SASEGT. This CDR3 is 15 amino acids long. The V gene end was trimmed by 5 bases and the J gene end by 4 bases; junction bases not matched to a gene: 11. The CDR3 DNA follows: TGTGCCAGCAGTCCCACGGGAGGATTTAGTTACGAGCAGTACTTC. It is translated as CASSPTGGFSYEQYF.